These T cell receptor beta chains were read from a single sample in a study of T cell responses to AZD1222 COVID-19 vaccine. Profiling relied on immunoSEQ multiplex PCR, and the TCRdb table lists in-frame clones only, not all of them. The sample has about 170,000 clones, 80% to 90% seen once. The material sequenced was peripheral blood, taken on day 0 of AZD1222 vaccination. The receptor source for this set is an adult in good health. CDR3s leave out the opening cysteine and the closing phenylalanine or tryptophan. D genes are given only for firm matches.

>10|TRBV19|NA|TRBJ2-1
ASSTGEPEQF
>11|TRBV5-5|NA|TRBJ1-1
ASSLDTNTEAF
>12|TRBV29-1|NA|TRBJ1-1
SVQVRAKNTEAF
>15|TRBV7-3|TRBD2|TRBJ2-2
ASSSTSGGVRTGELF
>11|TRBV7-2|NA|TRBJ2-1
ASSRSTGNEQF
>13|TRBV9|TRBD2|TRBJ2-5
ASSASGGARQTQY
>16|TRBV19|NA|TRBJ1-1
ASRDKGSDHIGNTEAF
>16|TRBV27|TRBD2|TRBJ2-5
ASSLVPGLAGVQETQY
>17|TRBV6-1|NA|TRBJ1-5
ASSERGQGEVPSNQPQH
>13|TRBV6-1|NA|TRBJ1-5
ASSEAGANNQPQH
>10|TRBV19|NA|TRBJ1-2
ASSTGEYGYT
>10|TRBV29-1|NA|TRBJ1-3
SASFQGGTIY
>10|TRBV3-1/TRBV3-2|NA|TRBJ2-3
AGQFFPNTQY
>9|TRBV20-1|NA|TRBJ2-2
SATTGGELF
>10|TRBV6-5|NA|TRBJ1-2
ASVRQNYGYT
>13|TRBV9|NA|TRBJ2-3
ASSVGWGSTDTQY
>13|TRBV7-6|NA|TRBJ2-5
ASSLAEGQQETQY
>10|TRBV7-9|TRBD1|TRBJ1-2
ASSRDSYGYT
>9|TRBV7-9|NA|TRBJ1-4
ASSSLEKLF
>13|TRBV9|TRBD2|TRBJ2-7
ASSPNSGGAYEQY
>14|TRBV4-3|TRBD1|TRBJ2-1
ASSQDKGQGHNEQF
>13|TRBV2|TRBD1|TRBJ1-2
ASSVMTGGLYGYT
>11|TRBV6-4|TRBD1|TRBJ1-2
ASSDSAGGDYT
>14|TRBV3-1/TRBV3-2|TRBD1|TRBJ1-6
ASSPGLDREVHHLH
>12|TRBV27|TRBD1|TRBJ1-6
ASSWTGGNSPLH
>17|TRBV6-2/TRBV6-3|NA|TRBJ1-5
ASSYSRQVAVPYNQPQH
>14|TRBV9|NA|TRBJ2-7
ASSVAPGVSSYEQY